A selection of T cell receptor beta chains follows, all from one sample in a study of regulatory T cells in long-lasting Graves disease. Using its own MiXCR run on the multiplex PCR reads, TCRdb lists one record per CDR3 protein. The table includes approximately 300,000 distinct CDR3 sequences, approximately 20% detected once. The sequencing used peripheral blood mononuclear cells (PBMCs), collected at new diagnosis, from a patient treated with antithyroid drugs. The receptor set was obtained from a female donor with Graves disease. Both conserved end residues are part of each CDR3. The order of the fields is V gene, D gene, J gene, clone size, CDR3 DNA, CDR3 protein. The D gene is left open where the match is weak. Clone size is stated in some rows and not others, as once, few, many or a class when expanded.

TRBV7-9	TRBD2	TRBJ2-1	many	TGTGCCAGCAGCCAGGTAGCGGGAGTTTACAATGAGCAGTTCTTC	CASSQVAGVYNEQFF
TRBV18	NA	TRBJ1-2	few	TGTGCCAGCTCACGACGGTCACGGTATGGCTACACCTTC	CASSRRSRYGYTF
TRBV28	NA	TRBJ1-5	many	TGTGCCAGCAGTTTGTTAGGGCCCAATCAGCCCCAGCATTTT	CASSLLGPNQPQHF
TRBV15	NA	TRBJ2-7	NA	TGTGCCACCAGCAGAGCGGGAGCACCCTACGAGCAGTACTTC	CATSRAGAPYEQYF
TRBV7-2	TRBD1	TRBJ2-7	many	TGTGCCAGCAGCTCAGGGACAGGATCGGAACAGTACTTC	CASSSGTGSEQYF
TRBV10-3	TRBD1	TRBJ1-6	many	TGTGCCAACCGGGCGAGACAGGGTTTTTCCCTCCACTTT	CANRARQGFSLHF
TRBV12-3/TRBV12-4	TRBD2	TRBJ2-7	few	TGTGCCAGCAGTTTTGAGGGCGGGAGAAGCATCTACGAGCAGTACTTC	CASSFEGGRSIYEQYF
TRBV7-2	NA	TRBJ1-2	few	TGTGCCAGCAGCTTATCTGGGGGCGCGCCCTCCTATGGCTACACCTTC	CASSLSGGAPSYGYTF
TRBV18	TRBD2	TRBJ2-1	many	TGTGCCAGCTCACCCCCAGGACTAGCGGGAGCTCATGAGCAGTTCTTC	CASSPPGLAGAHEQFF
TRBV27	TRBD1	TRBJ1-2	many	TGTGCCAGCAGTTTAAAAACAGGGGGTACTGATGGCTACACCTTC	CASSLKTGGTDGYTF
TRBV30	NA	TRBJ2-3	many	TGTGCCTACACCCCGCACGATACGCAGTATTTT	CAYTPHDTQYF
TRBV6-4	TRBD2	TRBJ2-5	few	TGTGCCAGCAGCGGAAGGGGGCTAGCGGGAACTCAAGAGACCCAGTACTTC	CASSGRGLAGTQETQYF
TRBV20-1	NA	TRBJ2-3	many	TGCAGTGCTAGAGAGGGGAGGTGGGGCACAGATACGCAGTATTTT	CSAREGRWGTDTQYF
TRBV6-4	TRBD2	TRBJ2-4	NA	TGTGCCAGGACGTTTGGGGCTAGCGGGAGAGGTCCCTCCAAAAACATTCAGCACTTC	CARTFGASGRGPSKNIQHF
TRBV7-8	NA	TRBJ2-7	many	TGTGCCAGCAGCTTAGCAGGGGAGCTGACCGAGCAGTACTTC	CASSLAGELTEQYF
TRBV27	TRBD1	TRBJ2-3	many	TGTGCCAGCAGCTACACCCGGGACAGCACCAATACGCAGTATTTT	CASSYTRDSTNTQYF
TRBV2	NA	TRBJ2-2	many	TGTGCCAGCAAGCGAGAGTTGTATCCCGGGGAGCTGTTTTTT	CASKRELYPGELFF
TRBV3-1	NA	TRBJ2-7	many	TGTGCCAGCAGCCCCACTAGTTCGGGCGAGCAGTACTTC	CASSPTSSGEQYF
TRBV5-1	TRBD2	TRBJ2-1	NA	TGCGCCAGCAGCCCGGAGCGGGAGGGCCTGAATGAGCAGTTCTTC	CASSPEREGLNEQFF
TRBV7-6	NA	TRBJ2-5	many	TGTGCCAGCAGCTTAACTCTGGGTGGGAGAGAGACCCAGTACTTC	CASSLTLGGRETQYF
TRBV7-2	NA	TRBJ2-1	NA	TGTGCCAGCAGCTTAGCGGGACGGGAAGCCCACAATGAGCAGTTCTTC	CASSLAGREAHNEQFF
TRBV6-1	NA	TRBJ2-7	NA	TGTGCCATCAAAATCGAGGATACCCGGGTAGAAGGCGAGCAGTACTTC	CAIKIEDTRVEGEQYF
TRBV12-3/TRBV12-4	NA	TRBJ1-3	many	TGTGCCAGCAGTAGGCCTTACTCTGGAAACACCATATATTTT	CASSRPYSGNTIYF
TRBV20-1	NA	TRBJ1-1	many	TGCAGTGCTAGAGACCCACAGGGACGGACTGAAGCTTTCTTT	CSARDPQGRTEAFF
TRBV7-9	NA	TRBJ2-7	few	TGTGCCAGCAGCCCGCATCCAGGGGACTCCGACTACGAGCAGTACTTC	CASSPHPGDSDYEQYF
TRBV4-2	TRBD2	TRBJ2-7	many	TGTGCCAGCAGCCAAGAAGGGGCGGCGGGAGGGTTTTACGAGCAGTACTTC	CASSQEGAAGGFYEQYF
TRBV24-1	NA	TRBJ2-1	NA	TGTGCCACCAAGGGCCATAACAATGAGCAGTTCTTC	CATKGHNNEQFF
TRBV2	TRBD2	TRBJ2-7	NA	TGTGCCAGCAGTGAATGGGCTAGCGGGGCTATGAGCTCCTACGAGCAGTACTTC	CASSEWASGAMSSYEQYF
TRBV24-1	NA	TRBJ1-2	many	TGTGCCACCAGTGACTCAAATCATGGCTACACCTTC	CATSDSNHGYTF
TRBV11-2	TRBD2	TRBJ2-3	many	TGTGCCAGCAGCTTACAACCTAGCGGAGAGAGCACAGATACGCAGTATTTT	CASSLQPSGESTDTQYF
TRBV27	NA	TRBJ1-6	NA	TGTGCCAGCAGTCCCAAAAGGTGGGGGAGCTATAATTCACCCCTCCACTTT	CASSPKRWGSYNSPLHF